These 16 T cell receptor beta chains were sequenced from one sample in a study of cytomegalovirus exposure and HLA in healthy donors. Both 60 Vbeta primers and 13 Jbeta primers went into the PCR. TCRdb's table, derived via immunoSEQ multiplex PCR, lists solely in-frame clones and lacks some. This sample has about 110,000 clones; around 80% occur once, and the top ten carry 2.5% to 3.5%. Sequenced input: PBMCs. These receptors all stem from a woman aged 40 to 50 in good health and CMV-seronegative.

The V and J genes are TRBV11-2 and TRBJ2-7; 10 bases line up with TRBD1. V shed 4 bases and J 7 bases; nucleotides not matched to a gene: 7. Germline V lookup: CDR1 SGHAT, CDR2 FQNNGV. This CDR3 contains 14 residues. Written as DNA, the CDR3 is TGTGCCAGCAGCTATAGGGACAGGGGTGGAGAGCAGTACTTC. It encodes CASSYRDRGGEQYF.

The table lists this clone with a count of one. This rearrangement joins TRBV28 to TRBJ2-5; a possible D gene is TRBD1 (6 bases). The V gene lost 5 bases and the J gene lost 4 bases, with 17 bases spanning the gap. Germline lookup yields CDR1 MDHEN and CDR2 SYDVKM. This CDR3 is built from 15 residues. In DNA, the CDR3 is TGTGCCAGCAGTCCCTCACAGGGTGCACTAGAGACCCAGTACTTC. Protein product: CASSPSQGALETQYF.

This sequence joins TRBV28 and TRBJ2-5; the D is unclear. The V gene's germline CDR1 is MDHEN and CDR2 SYDVKM. The CDR3 runs 15 residues. V lost 3 bases, J lost 2 bases, and 13 bases lay in between. In nucleotides, the CDR3 is TGTGCCAGCAGTTTCTATCATACAGTGCAAGAGACCCAGTACTTC. Translation: CASSFYHTVQETQYF.

V is TRBV4-3 and J is TRBJ1-4, with 8 bases fitting TRBD1. The V and J ends lost 0 bases and 8 bases, in that order; junction bases with no gene match: 17. Germline CDR1 LGHNA, CDR2 YSLEER. The CDR3 runs to 19 residues. CDR3 coding DNA: TGCGCCAGCAGCCAAGATTTGGGTGTCGGACAGGGTATATGGGAAAAACTGTTTTTT. Protein sequence: CASSQDLGVGQGIWEKLFF.

The chain has TRBV30 and TRBJ2-5, with a possible D match to TRBD2 (5 bases). Per the germline V gene, CDR1 is GTSNPN and CDR2 is SVGIG (reference sequence). Trimming cost V 3 bases and J 1 base, with 18 bases left between them. CDR3 length: 16 residues. The CDR3 sequence is CAWSEGGKVGQETQYF. The CDR3 region has the DNA TGTGCCTGGAGCGAGGGTGGGAAAGTCGGCCAAGAGACCCAGTACTTC.

The rearrangement uses TRBV5-1 and TRBJ2-2; a possible D gene is TRBD1 (5 bases). Germline loops: CDR1 SGHRS, CDR2 YFSETQ. Trimming removed 2 bases at V and 6 bases at J, with 14 bases between. CDR3 size: 15 residues. This CDR3 is CASSFVQGNAGELFF. The CDR3 coding sequence is TGCGCCAGCAGCTTTGTCCAGGGAAACGCCGGGGAGCTGTTTTTT.

This clone has just one count. V and J are TRBV4-3 and TRBJ2-7; the D is unclear. V shed 0 bases and J shed 6 bases, with 15 bases lying between them. The CDR3 runs to 15 residues. Germline-derived CDR1 and CDR2 are LGHNA and YSLEER. CDR3 region: CASSQDGSARGEQYF. The CDR3 region has the DNA TGCGCCAGCAGCCAAGATGGTTCAGCACGAGGCGAGCAGTACTTC.

V usage is TRBV7-9 and J usage is TRBJ2-3, with 8 bases matching TRBD1. The CDR3 sequence is 17 residues long. Trimming at V came to 4 bases and at J to 2 bases, leaving 11 bases not matched to a gene. Germline assignment: CDR1 SEHNR and CDR2 FQNEAQ (reference sequence). CDR3 nucleotides: TGTGCCAGCAGCTCAACGGGACAGGCCTTACTCACAGATACGCAGTATTTT. Translating gives CASSSTGQALLTDTQYF.

The chain links TRBV7-8 to TRBJ2-7; 8 bases map to TRBD1. From germline, CDR1 is SGHVS and CDR2 FQNEAQ. The CDR3 is 14 residues long. With 1 base clipped from V and 3 bases from J, the junction kept 2 bases outside the gene matches. The CDR3: CASSLGGTGYEQYF. The DNA for the CDR3 is TGTGCCAGCAGCTTAGGAGGGACAGGCTACGAGCAGTACTTC.

The V call is TRBV4-3, the J call TRBJ2-1; possibly TRBD2 for D (5 bases). The CDR3 spans 15 residues. V lost 0 bases, J lost 7 bases, and 13 bases lay in between. Germline assignment: CDR1 LGHNA and CDR2 YSLEER. CDR3 DNA sequence: TGCGCCAGCAGCCAAGATCACCTAGCTGGGAATGAGCAGTTCTTC. It translates to CASSQDHLAGNEQFF.

The chain joins TRBV5-6 to TRBJ1-1; TRBD1 matches 8 bases. V shed 2 bases, J shed 0 bases, and the junction held 12 bases outside the gene matches. The CDR3 spans 18 residues. Germline CDR1 SGHDT, CDR2 YYEEEE. DNA of the CDR3: TGTGCCAGCAGCTTCGCCCACGGGACAGGTAGGCTGAACACTGAAGCTTTCTTT. It encodes CASSFAHGTGRLNTEAFF. Complete variable domain (other parts from reference TRBV5-6 and TRBJ1-1): DAGVTQSPTHLIKTRGQQVTLRCSPKSGHDTVSWYQQALGQGPQFIFQYYEEEERQRGNFPDRFSGHQFPNYSSELNVNALLLGDSALYLCASSFAHGTGRLNTEAFFGQGTRLTVV.

This clone has just one count. The chain couples TRBV2 to TRBJ2-7; the D gene is possibly TRBD1 (6 bases). Germline CDR1 and CDR2: SNHLY and FYNNEI. The CDR3 runs to 13 residues. The V and J ends lost 1 base and 3 bases respectively, with 7 bases between them. As DNA, the CDR3 is TGTGCCAGCAGTGAAGGGGACAACTACGAGCAGTACTTC. Encoded protein: CASSEGDNYEQYF.

V and J are TRBV21-1 and TRBJ2-1; the tabulated D call, TRBD1, remains unverified against the DNA. TRBV21-1 corresponds to a pseudogene. The CDR3 covers 17 residues. This CDR3 is CASSYSRRGTGCNEQFF. The CDR3 region has the DNA TGTGCCAGCAGCTACTCTCGTCGGGGGACAGGGTGCAATGAGCAGTTCTTC.

In this sample, this clone turned up a few times. The chain combines TRBV28 with TRBJ2-7; 9 bases agree with TRBD2. This CDR3 is 13 amino acids long. Germline V gene data show CDR1 as MDHEN and CDR2 as SYDVKM. Trimming at V came to 11 bases and at J to 3 bases, leaving 8 bases not matched to a gene. The DNA for the CDR3 is TGTGCCGGTGGCGGGAGGGCGAACTACGAGCAGTACTTC. Protein: CAGGGRANYEQYF.

A single count supports this clone. V usage is TRBV11-3 and J usage is TRBJ2-1; D might be TRBD2 (6 bases). CDR3 length equals 13 residues. Trimming cost V 0 bases and J 10 bases, with 10 bases left between them. Germline CDR1 reads SGHNT; CDR2 reads YENEEA. The CDR3 spells CASSLEAGSEQFF. The CDR3 DNA reads as TGTGCCAGCAGCTTAGAGGCCGGGAGCGAGCAGTTCTTC. The whole variable domain, remainder taken from reference TRBV11-3 and TRBJ2-1, is EAGVVQSPRYKIIEKKQPVAFWCNPISGHNTLYWYLQNLGQGPELLIRYENEEAVDDSQLPKDRFSAERLKGVDSTLKIQPAELGDSAVYLCASSLEAGSEQFFGPGTRLTVL.

This clone showed up just once. The chain combines TRBV15 with TRBJ1-1; D call uncertain. The CDR3 is 15 amino acids. The V and J ends lost 0 bases and 1 base respectively, with 9 bases between them. Germline CDR1 reads LNHNV; CDR2 reads YYDKDF (reference sequence). CDR3 amino acids: CATSRDNMRNTEAFF. CDR3 DNA: TGTGCCACCAGCAGAGATAATATGAGGAACACTGAAGCTTTCTTT.